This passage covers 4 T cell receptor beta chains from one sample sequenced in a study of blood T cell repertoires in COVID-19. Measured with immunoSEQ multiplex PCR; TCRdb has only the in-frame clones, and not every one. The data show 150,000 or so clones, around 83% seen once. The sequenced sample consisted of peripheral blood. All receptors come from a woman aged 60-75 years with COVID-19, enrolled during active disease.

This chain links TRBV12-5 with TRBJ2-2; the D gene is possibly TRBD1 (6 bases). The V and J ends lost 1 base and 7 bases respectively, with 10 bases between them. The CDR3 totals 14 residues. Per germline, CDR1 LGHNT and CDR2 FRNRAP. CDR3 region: CASGLGDIDGELFF. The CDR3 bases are TGTGCTAGTGGTTTGGGGGACATCGACGGGGAGCTGTTTTTT. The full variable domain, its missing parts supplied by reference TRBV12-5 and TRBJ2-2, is DARVTQTPRHKVTEMGQEVTMRCQPILGHNTVFWYRQTMMQGLELLAYFRNRAPLDDSGMPKDRFSAEMPDATLATLKIQPSEPRDSAVYFCASGLGDIDGELFFGEGSRLTVL.

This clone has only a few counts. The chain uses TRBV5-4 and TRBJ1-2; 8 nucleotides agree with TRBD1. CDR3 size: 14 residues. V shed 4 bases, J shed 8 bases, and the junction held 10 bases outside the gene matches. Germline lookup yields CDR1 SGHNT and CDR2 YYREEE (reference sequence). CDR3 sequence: CASSTPGTGDGYTF. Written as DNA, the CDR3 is TGTGCCAGCAGCACCCCCGGGACAGGAGACGGCTACACCTTC. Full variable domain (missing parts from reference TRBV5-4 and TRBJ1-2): ETGVTQSPTHLIKTRGQQVTLRCSSQSGHNTVSWYQQALGQGPQFIFQYYREEENGRGNFPPRFSGLQFPNYSSELNVNALELDDSALYLCASSTPGTGDGYTFGSGTRLTVV.

CDR3 protein: CASSRDSSNEKLFF. In DNA form, the CDR3 reads TGTGCCAGCTCACGGGACAGTTCTAATGAAAAACTGTTTTTT. The V call is TRBV18, the J call TRBJ1-4, with TRBD1 matching 7 bases. V lost 4 bases to trimming and J lost 3 bases; unmatched junction nucleotides: 2. Germline V gives CDR1 KGHSH, CDR2 LQKENI. CDR3 length: 14 residues.

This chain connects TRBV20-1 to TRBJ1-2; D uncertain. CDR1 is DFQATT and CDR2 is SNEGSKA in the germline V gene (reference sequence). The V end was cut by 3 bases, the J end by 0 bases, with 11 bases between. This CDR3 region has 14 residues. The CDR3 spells CSASGGSTNYGYTF. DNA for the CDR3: TGCAGTGCTAGTGGCGGGTCCACTAACTATGGCTACACCTTC.